These 3 T cell receptor beta chains were sequenced from one sample in a study of PD-1 blockade in mismatch repair-deficient tumors. Sequencing used immunoSEQ multiplex PCR; TCRdb keeps in-frame clones, though not all of them. The sample includes 80,000 to 100,000 clones, 65% to 85% of them seen just once. The source material was peripheral blood, sampled 12 weeks after starting pembrolizumab. The receptors originated from an adult with mismatch repair-deficient cancer.

The CDR3 sequence: CASTAASQVGELFF. CDR3 bases: TGTGCCAGTACGGCAGCCTCCCAGGTCGGGGAGCTGTTTTTT. This chain links TRBV19 with TRBJ2-2; the D is unclear. The CDR3 is 14 amino acids. From germline, CDR1 is LNHDA and CDR2 SQIVND (reference sequence). Between the trimmed V and J ends, which lost 7 bases and 7 bases, there was a span of 16 bases.

This chain connects TRBV9 to TRBJ2-3; D may be TRBD2 (7 bases). The CDR3 is made up of 14 amino acids. Deletions cut 4 bases from V and 3 bases from J, with 12 bases between. Germline CDR1 reads SGDLS; CDR2 reads YYNGEE. CDR3 sequence: CASSLGGVTDTQYF. The DNA for the CDR3 is TGTGCCAGCAGCCTAGGGGGGGTAACAGATACGCAGTATTTT.

The CDR3 loop reads CASSPAAGSTDTQYF. DNA for the CDR3: TGTGCCAGCAGCCCCGCAGCGGGGAGCACAGATACGCAGTATTTT. This chain joins TRBV7-6 and TRBJ2-3; 7 nucleotides agree with TRBD2. CDR1 is SGHVS and CDR2 is FNYEAQ in the germline V gene. Unmatched junction bases numbered 5, after V lost 5 bases and J lost 0 bases. This CDR3 has 15 amino acids.